This T cell receptor beta chain was recorded in a study of blood T cell repertoires in COVID-19. Turning to the study itself: PBMCs, B-cell-depleted T cells, or T cells were the source of the cDNA or gDNA that made up the material.

The study assigned cohorts using participant-reported clinical history. A COVID-19 case was met by exposed participants within 2 weeks before study entry. Germline V gives CDR1 PRHDT, CDR2 FYEKMQ (reference sequence). The V end lost 0 bases, the J end lost 2 bases, and 14 bases lay between the germline ends. This CDR3 is built from 17 residues. In the original processing: Nucleated cell counts were estimated from reference gene primer amplification. Sequenced by immunoSEQ multiplex PCR; TCRdb stores in-frame clones only, minus some. V and J calls and clone size come straight from that table; D and trimming were deduced from the DNA. This sample has approximately 150,000 clones, with roughly nine tenths found just once.

Material: PBMCs or T cells enriched from blood (not recorded which). This TCR derives from a woman in her thirties or forties who had been exposed to COVID-19. This chain uses TRBV13 with TRBJ1-5; possibly TRBD1 for D (6 bases). CDR3 protein: CASSLGYTGRGNQPQHF. In DNA, the CDR3 is TGTGCCAGCAGCTTAGGATATACAGGGAGAGGCAATCAGCCCCAGCATTTT.